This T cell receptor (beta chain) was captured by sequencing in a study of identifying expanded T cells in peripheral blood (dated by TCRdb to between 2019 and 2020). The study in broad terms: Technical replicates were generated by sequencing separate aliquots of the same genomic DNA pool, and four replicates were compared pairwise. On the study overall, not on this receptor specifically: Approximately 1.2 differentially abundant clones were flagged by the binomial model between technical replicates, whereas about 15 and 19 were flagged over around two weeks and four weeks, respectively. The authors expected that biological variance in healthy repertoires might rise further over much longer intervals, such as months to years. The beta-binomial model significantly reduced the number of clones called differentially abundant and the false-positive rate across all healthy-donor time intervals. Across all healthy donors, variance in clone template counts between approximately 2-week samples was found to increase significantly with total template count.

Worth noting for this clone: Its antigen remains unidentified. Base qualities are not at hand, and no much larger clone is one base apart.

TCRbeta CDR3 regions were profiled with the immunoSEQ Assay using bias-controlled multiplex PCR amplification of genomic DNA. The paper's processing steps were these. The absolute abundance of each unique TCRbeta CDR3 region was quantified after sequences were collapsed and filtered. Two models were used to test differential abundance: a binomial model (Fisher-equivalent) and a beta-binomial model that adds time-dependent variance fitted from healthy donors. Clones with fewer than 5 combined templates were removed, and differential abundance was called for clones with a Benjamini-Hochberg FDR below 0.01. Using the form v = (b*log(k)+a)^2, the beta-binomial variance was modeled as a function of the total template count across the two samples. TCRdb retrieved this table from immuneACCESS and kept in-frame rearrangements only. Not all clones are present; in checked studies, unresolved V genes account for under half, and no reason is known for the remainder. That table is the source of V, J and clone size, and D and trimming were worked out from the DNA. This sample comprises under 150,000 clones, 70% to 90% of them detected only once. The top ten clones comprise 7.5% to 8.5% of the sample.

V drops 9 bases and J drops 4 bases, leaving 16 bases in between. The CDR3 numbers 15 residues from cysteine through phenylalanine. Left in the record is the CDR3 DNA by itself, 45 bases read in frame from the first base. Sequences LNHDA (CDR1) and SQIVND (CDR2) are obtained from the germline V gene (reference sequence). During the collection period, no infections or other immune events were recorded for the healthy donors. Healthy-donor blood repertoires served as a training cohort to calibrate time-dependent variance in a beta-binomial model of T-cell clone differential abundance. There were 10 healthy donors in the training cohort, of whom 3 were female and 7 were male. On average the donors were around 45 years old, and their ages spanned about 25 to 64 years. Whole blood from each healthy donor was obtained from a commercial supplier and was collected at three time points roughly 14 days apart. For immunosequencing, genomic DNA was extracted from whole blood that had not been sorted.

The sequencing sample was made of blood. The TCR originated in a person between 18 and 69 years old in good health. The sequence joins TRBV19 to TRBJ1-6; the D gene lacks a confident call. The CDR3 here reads CASQTGLWYNSPLHF. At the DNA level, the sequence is TGTGCCAGCCAGACGGGTCTTTGGTATAATTCACCCCTCCACTTT. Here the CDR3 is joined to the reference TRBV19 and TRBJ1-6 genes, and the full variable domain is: DGGITQSPKYLFRKEGQNVTLSCEQNLNHDAMYWYRQDPGQGLRLIYYSQIVNDFQKGDIAEGYSVSREKKESFPLTVTSAQKNPTAFYLCASQTGLWYNSPLHFGNGTRLTVT.